One T cell receptor (beta chain) is described in this entry. Its antigen is still unknown. The sample is drawn from a study of cytomegalovirus exposure and HLA in healthy donors. Points from the study as a whole: Subsequent analysis found a tendency for first-cohort TCR clusters to co-occur within the 120 validation repertoires.

Looked up from germline, CDR1 is MNHEY and CDR2 is SVGAGI. The CDR3 totals 13 residues. The ends were cut back, 0 bases at V and 6 bases at J, with 8 bases in the middle. Data came from immunoSEQ multiplex PCR; TCRdb stores just in-frame clones and leaves some out. The table records about 140,000 clones, 86% of them present only once. The origin of this receptor is a man aged 18 to 30 in good health and CMV-seronegative. The chain joins TRBV6-5 to TRBJ1-1; D call uncertain. Material: PBMCs. This CDR3 reads CASSYSEGSEAFF. The CDR3 DNA sequence: TGTGCCAGCAGTTACTCGGAGGGATCTGAAGCTTTCTTT.